Presented here are 25 T cell receptor beta chains from one specimen sequenced in a study of control samples from healthy donors and cancer patients. Clones were read by immunoSEQ multiplex PCR, and TCRdb kept only the in-frame ones, dropping some. This sample has about 98,000 clones, with around 80% found just once. The sequenced sample was blood. These receptors were taken from a man in his 60s in good health.

In this sample, this clone turned up a few times. The rearrangement links TRBV18 to TRBJ1-5, with 9 bases that match TRBD1. The V gene's germline CDR1 is KGHSH and CDR2 LQKENI. This CDR3 contains 14 residues. V trimming: 5 bases; J trimming: 6 bases; junction bases outside the gene matches: 5. CDR3 loop: CASSRGTGLQPQHF. The CDR3 bases are TGTGCCAGCTCAAGGGGGACAGGGCTTCAGCCCCAGCATTTT.

The genes are TRBV11-3 and TRBJ2-7; 7 positions agree with TRBD2. This CDR3 is built from 16 residues. Germline-derived CDR1 and CDR2 are SGHNT and YENEEA. The V gene end was trimmed by 1 base and the J gene end by 1 base; junction bases not matched to a gene: 7. CDR3 coding DNA: TGTGCCAGCAGCTTAGGCGCTAGCGGCCTATCCTACGAGCAGTACTTC. Translated, it gives CASSLGASGLSYEQYF.

The J gene is TRBJ2-7, the V gene TRBV28; D not resolved. Germline CDR1 is MDHEN and CDR2 is SYDVKM. V lost 3 bases to trimming and J lost 5 bases, with 8 bases between them. CDR3 length: 12 amino acids. The chain's CDR3 is CASSFPPNEQYF. DNA for the CDR3: TGTGCCAGCAGTTTTCCCCCGAACGAGCAGTACTTC.

The chain links TRBV5-4 to TRBJ2-5; no definite D call. Trimming removed 0 bases at V and 4 bases at J, with 10 bases between. Looked up from germline, CDR1 is SGHNT and CDR2 is YYREEE (reference sequence). The CDR3 covers 14 residues. The CDR3 sequence is CASSLALSVETQYF. The DNA of the CDR3 is TGTGCCAGCAGCTTGGCACTCAGTGTAGAGACCCAGTACTTC.

J is TRBJ2-7 and V is TRBV5-5, with 8 bases fitting TRBD1. V lost 3 bases and J lost 2; bases outside the gene matches: 7. This CDR3 spans 15 amino acids. From germline, CDR1 is SGHKS and CDR2 YYEKEE (reference sequence). CDR3 residues: CASSYGTGITYEQYF. For the CDR3, the DNA is TGTGCCAGCAGCTACGGGACAGGTATTACCTACGAGCAGTACTTC.

The gene calls are TRBV6-5 and TRBJ2-3; D call uncertain. CDR1 and CDR2 from the germline V gene are MNHEY and SVGAGI. Trimming stripped 7 bases from V and 7 bases from J, with 6 bases between. This CDR3 is 10 amino acids long. The CDR3 loop reads CASNLYTQYF. The CDR3 bases are TGTGCCAGCAACCTGTATACGCAGTATTTT.

This clone came up a few times. This rearrangement joins TRBV7-8 to TRBJ1-1; D is uncertain. Trimming removed 2 bases at V and 1 base at J, with 5 bases between. There are 13 residues in the CDR3. CDR1 SGHVS and CDR2 FQNEAQ come from the germline V gene. The CDR3 loop reads CASSLSRNTEAFF. DNA for the CDR3: TGTGCCAGCAGCTTAAGCAGGAACACTGAAGCTTTCTTT.

The CDR3 region is CASSSTDTGELFF. CDR3 coding DNA: TGTGCCAGCAGTTCGACAGACACCGGGGAGCTGTTTTTT. The chain carries TRBV27 and TRBJ2-2; a possible D gene is TRBD1 (5 bases). The CDR3 runs to 13 residues. CDR1 MNHEY and CDR2 SMNVEV come from the germline V gene (reference sequence). V lost 4 bases to trimming and J lost 3 bases, with 6 bases between them.

This clone was observed once. The CDR3 sequence: CASSPSWGIRGGSYNEQFF. The CDR3 DNA follows: TGTGCCAGTAGTCCTTCTTGGGGAATCCGCGGGGGCTCCTACAATGAGCAGTTCTTC. The chain carries TRBV19 and TRBJ2-1; TRBD2 aligns across 7 bases. The CDR3 extends over 19 amino acids. The germline gives CDR1 LNHDA, CDR2 SQIVND (reference sequence). V lost 5 bases and J lost 0; bases outside the gene matches: 16.

V usage is TRBV7-9 and J usage is TRBJ1-2; 7 bases are a match to TRBD1. J was trimmed by 0 bases and V by 2 bases; bases with no gene match: 3. Germline V gene sequence: CDR1 SEHNR, CDR2 FQNEAQ (reference sequence). The CDR3 contains 15 residues. The CDR3 here is CASSLPGQSNYGYTF. The CDR3, as DNA: TGTGCCAGCAGCTTACCGGGACAGTCTAACTATGGCTACACCTTC.

The gene calls are TRBV7-9 and TRBJ2-1, with D perhaps TRBD2 (5 bases). V lost 6 bases and J 1 base, leaving 13 bases between the germline ends. The CDR3 loop spans 15 amino acids. Germline CDR1 is SEHNR and CDR2 is FQNEAQ (reference sequence). The CDR3 spells CASRLRGMSYNEQFF. CDR3 nucleotides: TGTGCCAGCAGGCTCCGGGGTATGTCCTACAATGAGCAGTTCTTC.

V usage is TRBV5-4 and J usage is TRBJ2-7; 7 positions agree with TRBD2. The J segment lost 1 base and the V segment lost 0 bases, leaving 13 bases of the junction unmatched. Germline assignment: CDR1 SGHNT and CDR2 YYREEE (reference sequence). The CDR3 runs to 18 residues. The CDR3 coding sequence is TGTGCCAGCAGCTTGGGGGCAGGACTGGGGAGGGTTTCCTACGAGCAGTACTTC. This translates into CASSLGAGLGRVSYEQYF.

The genes are TRBV5-8 and TRBJ1-3, with 8 positions matching TRBD1. CDR1 and CDR2 from the germline V gene are SGHTS and YDEGEE. The CDR3 extends over 15 amino acids. After removal of 4 bases from V and 0 bases from J, the junction contained 3 bases not matched to a gene. The CDR3 DNA reads TGTGCCAGCAGCGCCGGGACAGGCTCTGGAAACACCATATATTTT. Encoded protein: CASSAGTGSGNTIYF.

The table lists this clone with a count of one. This chain uses TRBV29-1 with TRBJ2-2; D remains unclear. The V end was cut by 7 bases, the J end by 0 bases, with 6 bases between. The germline V gene encodes CDR1 SQVTM and CDR2 ANQGSEA. The CDR3 loop spans 12 amino acids. CDR3: CSGAPNTGELFF. CDR3 in DNA: TGCAGCGGCGCCCCGAACACCGGGGAGCTGTTTTTT.

The chain uses TRBV5-8 and TRBJ1-5; 7 bases match TRBD1. The CDR3 contains 15 residues. CDR1 is SGHTS, CDR2 YDEGEE, per germline. The V and J ends lost 1 base and 3 bases, in that order; junction bases with no gene match: 4. CDR3 amino acids: CASSLRDSNNQPQHF. The CDR3 DNA reads TGTGCCAGCAGCTTGAGGGACAGCAACAATCAGCCCCAGCATTTT.

The J gene is TRBJ2-1, the V gene TRBV27; 10 bases agree with TRBD1. V shed 5 bases, J shed 9 bases, and the junction held 13 bases outside the gene matches. Germline lookup yields CDR1 MNHEY and CDR2 SMNVEV (reference sequence). The CDR3 has 16 residues. CDR3: CASSKSRTGGTGEQFF. The CDR3 region has the DNA TGTGCCAGCAGTAAATCTAGGACAGGGGGTACGGGTGAGCAGTTCTTC.

The chain carries TRBV18 and TRBJ2-7; D may be TRBD2 (5 bases). CDR3 length equals 19 residues. Trimming pared 2 bases from V and 3 bases from J, leaving 26 bases between. Germline V gene sequence: CDR1 KGHSH, CDR2 LQKENI. The CDR3 is CASSPVGVGASRGLYEQYF. In nucleotides, the CDR3 is TGTGCCAGCTCACCAGTCGGAGTAGGAGCTAGCAGAGGACTCTACGAGCAGTACTTC.

This clone appeared a few times. The gene calls are TRBV28 and TRBJ2-2; 9 bases map to TRBD1. This CDR3 has 15 amino acids. Losses at the gene ends were 3 bases for V and 4 bases for J; bases not matched to a gene: 3. Germline assignment: CDR1 MDHEN and CDR2 SYDVKM. The CDR3 reads CASSFRDRVTGELFF. The CDR3 DNA is TGTGCCAGCAGTTTCAGGGACAGGGTCACCGGGGAGCTGTTTTTT.

The chain uses TRBV30 and TRBJ1-5; TRBD1 matches 10 bases. The CDR3 consists of 16 residues. Germline V gives CDR1 GTSNPN, CDR2 SVGIG (reference sequence). The trim removed 2 bases at V and 7 bases at J, leaving 11 bases unmatched. In DNA form, the CDR3 reads TGTGCCTGGAGTCGGACCGGGACAGGGGTTTGGCAGCCCCAGCATTTT. The encoded protein is CAWSRTGTGVWQPQHF. Full variable domain (outside the CDR3, taken from reference TRBV30 and TRBJ1-5): SQTIHQWPATLVQPVGSPLSLECTVEGTSNPNLYWYRQAAGRGLQLLFYSVGIGQISSEVPQNLSASRPQDRQFILSSKKLLLSDSGFYLCAWSRTGTGVWQPQHFGDGTRLSIL.

The gene calls are TRBV28 and TRBJ2-3; 9 bases agree with TRBD2. The CDR3 totals 18 residues. CDR1 and CDR2 from the germline V gene are MDHEN and SYDVKM. With 5 bases clipped from V and 2 bases from J, the junction kept 14 bases outside the gene matches. CDR3 in amino acids: CASSPISGRAPATDTQYF. CDR3 coding DNA: TGTGCCAGCAGTCCCATTAGCGGGAGAGCACCTGCCACAGATACGCAGTATTTT. Looking up the rest from reference TRBV28 and TRBJ2-3 gives the full variable domain: DVKVTQSSRYLVKRTGEKVFLECVQDMDHENMFWYRQDPGLGLRLIYFSYDVKMKEKGDIPEGYSVSREKKERFSLILESASTNQTSMYLCASSPISGRAPATDTQYFGPGTRLTVL.

This clone occurred once. The chain links TRBV10-1 to TRBJ1-5, with 7 nucleotides matching TRBD1. Germline assignment: CDR1 WNHNN and CDR2 SYGVQD (reference sequence). CDR3 size: 14 residues. V shed 6 bases, J shed 3 bases, and the junction held 5 bases outside the gene matches. The CDR3 loop reads CASRGGEVNQPQHF. CDR3 DNA sequence: TGCGCCAGCAGAGGGGGCGAGGTCAATCAGCCCCAGCATTTT.

This sequence joins TRBV28 and TRBJ2-2; the D is unclear. Trimming took off 3 bases at V and 1 base at J, with 3 bases between the two ends. The CDR3 extends over 13 amino acids. Looked up from germline, CDR1 is MDHEN and CDR2 is SYDVKM. This CDR3 reads CASSLRNTGELFF. DNA of the CDR3: TGTGCCAGCAGTTTGCGGAACACCGGGGAGCTGTTTTTT.

This sequence joins TRBV28 and TRBJ2-3; 12 positions agree with TRBD2. This CDR3 region has 15 residues. Germline lookup yields CDR1 MDHEN and CDR2 SYDVKM. The V and J ends lost 5 bases and 3 bases, in that order; junction bases with no gene match: 3. In nucleotides, the CDR3 is TGTGCCAGCAGTCCTAGCGGGAGGGAGACAGATACGCAGTATTTT. It specifies CASSPSGRETDTQYF.

The chain recombines TRBV6-6 with TRBJ1-1; TRBD1 matches 8 bases. Germline lookup yields CDR1 MNHNY and CDR2 SVGAGI (reference sequence). V was clipped by 4 bases and J by 4 bases; unmatched bases: 2. CDR3 length: 13 amino acids. The CDR3 DNA sequence: TGTGCCAGCAGTTGGACAGGGACCACTGAAGCTTTCTTT. Its protein product is CASSWTGTTEAFF.

The chain carries TRBV19 and TRBJ2-7, with D unclear. Germline V CDR1 and CDR2: LNHDA, SQIVND (reference sequence). The ends were cut back, 1 base at V and 5 bases at J, with 3 bases in the middle. The CDR3 totals 11 residues. The CDR3 reads CASSIGNEQYF. For the CDR3, the DNA is TGTGCCAGTAGTATAGGCAACGAGCAGTACTTC. Using reference TRBV19 and TRBJ2-7 for the parts outside the CDR3, the full variable domain is DGGITQSPKYLFRKEGQNVTLSCEQNLNHDAMYWYRQDPGQGLRLIYYSQIVNDFQKGDIAEGYSVSREKKESFPLTVTSAQKNPTAFYLCASSIGNEQYFGPGTRLTVT.